The entry below describes one T cell receptor (beta chain). Some clones are missing from TCRdb's copy, which holds only in-frame ones; the method was immunoSEQ multiplex PCR. The sample lists roughly 3,400 clones; around 74% were seen once. The record originates from a study of preoperative IRX-2 immunotherapy in early breast cancer. The germline V gene encodes CDR1 MNHGY and CDR2 SAAAGT. CDR3 size: 16 residues. The V gene end was trimmed by 4 bases and the J gene end by 4 bases; junction bases not matched to a gene: 5. Stated treatment: preoperative locoregional IRX-2 cytokine immunotherapy. This phase Ib study tested locoregional IRX-2 cytokine immunotherapy given before surgery.

The chain is built from TRBV6-8 and TRBJ2-1, with 12 positions matching TRBD2. This sequence was found in a human donor with breast cancer. The material sequenced was tumor tissue, taken after IRX-2 immunotherapy. The CDR3 loop is CASSSTLAGGYNEQFF. The DNA of the CDR3 is TGTGCCAGCAGTTCCACACTAGCGGGAGGATACAATGAGCAGTTCTTC.